Below are 13 T cell receptor beta chains sequenced from a single sample in a study of early T cells in non-severe SARS-CoV-2 infection. TCRdb recomputed calls from the 5' RACE reads with MiXCR, one row per CDR3 protein. The sample includes about 100,000 distinct CDR3 sequences, 9% to 13% of them seen just once. Sequencing used whole blood. Receptors were obtained from an adult who was a healthcare worker with PCR-confirmed SARS-CoV-2 infection or an uninfected control (not recorded which).

This clonotype was observed many times. The chain joins TRBV12-3 or TRBV12-4 to TRBJ2-3, with 10 bases that match TRBD2. After removal of 8 bases from V and 0 bases from J, the junction contained 5 bases not matched to a gene. The CDR3 has 15 residues. The CDR3 DNA sequence: TGTGCCAGCCGGACTAGCGGCATTAGCACAGATACGCAGTATTTT. Protein product: CASRTSGISTDTQYF.

The rearrangement uses TRBV18 and TRBJ2-1; the D is unclear. Germline values: CDR1 KGHSH, CDR2 LQKENI. CDR3 length: 14 amino acids. Trimming cost V 5 bases and J 5 bases, with 13 bases left between them. The DNA for the CDR3 is TGTGCCAGCTCAGAACGGGCGCCTAACAATGAGCAGTTCTTC. It specifies CASSERAPNNEQFF. Variable domain in full (rest from reference TRBV18 and TRBJ2-1): NAGVMQNPRHLVRRRGQEARLRCSPMKGHSHVYWYRQLPEEGLKFMVYLQKENIIDESGMPKERFSAEFPKEGPSILRIQQVVRGDSAAYFCASSERAPNNEQFFGPGTRLTVL.

The sample holds a few counts of this clonotype. The chain links TRBV18 to TRBJ2-7, with TRBD1 identical over 8 bases. The length of the CDR3 is 13 residues. CDR1 KGHSH and CDR2 LQKENI come from the germline V gene. The V gene end was trimmed by 0 bases and the J gene end by 6 bases; junction bases not matched to a gene: 1. CDR3 amino acids: CASSPPTGVEQYF. The DNA for the CDR3 is TGTGCCAGCTCACCACCGACAGGGGTCGAGCAGTACTTC.

V and J are TRBV20-1 and TRBJ1-5; TRBD1 matches at 7 bases. The germline V gene encodes CDR1 DFQATT and CDR2 SNEGSKA (reference sequence). With V trimmed by 3 bases and J by 2 bases, 7 bases remained unmatched. CDR3 length: 15 amino acids. This CDR3 is CSASKGAGGNQPQHF. CDR3 sequence (DNA): TGCAGTGCTAGTAAGGGGGCGGGTGGCAATCAGCCCCAGCATTTT.

The V gene is TRBV11-1, the J gene TRBJ2-2; 9 nucleotides align to TRBD2. The CDR3 is 16 residues long. The V segment lost 3 bases and the J segment 6 bases; nucleotides outside the gene matches: 8. Per the germline V gene, CDR1 is SGHAT and CDR2 is FQDESV (reference sequence). The CDR3 DNA reads as TGTGCCAGCAGCTTGCAAGCGGGAGGATGGGCCGGGGAGCTGTTTTTT. This encodes CASSLQAGGWAGELFF. Based on the CDR3 plus reference TRBV11-1 and TRBJ2-2, the full variable domain is EAEVAQSPRYKITEKSQAVAFWCDPISGHATLYWYRQILGQGPELLVQFQDESVVDDSQLPKDRFSAERLKGVDSTLKIQPAELGDSAMYLCASSLQAGGWAGELFFGEGSRLTVL.

V and J are TRBV29-1 and TRBJ2-3, with D unresolved. The V end was cut by 3 bases, the J end by 3 bases, with 7 bases between. CDR1 and CDR2 from the germline V gene are SQVTM and ANQGSEA. CDR3 length: 12 amino acids. CDR3: CSVDAVTDTQYF. CDR3 bases: TGCAGCGTTGACGCAGTTACAGATACGCAGTATTTT.

CDR3 region: CASSAPRDRGRFGNTIYF. The CDR3 nucleotides are TGTGCCAGCAGTGCCCCCCGGGACAGGGGGCGCTTTGGAAACACCATATATTTT. The genes are TRBV28 and TRBJ1-3, with 12 bases aligning to TRBD1. Germline assignment: CDR1 MDHEN and CDR2 SYDVKM. The CDR3 is 18 residues long. J lost 3 bases, V lost 5 bases, and 11 bases had no gene match.

A few counts support this clonotype. This CDR3 reads CASSPRREAGSTDTQYF. The CDR3 DNA is TGTGCCAGCTCACCTCGGCGGGAAGCGGGAAGCACAGATACGCAGTATTTT. The J gene is TRBJ2-3, the V gene TRBV18, with TRBD2 matching 7 bases. Germline V CDR1 and CDR2: KGHSH, LQKENI. The length of the CDR3 is 17 residues. J lost 0 bases, V lost 3 bases, and 9 bases had no gene match.

The CDR3 is CASSSVSTDTQYF. CDR3 bases: TGTGCCAGCAGCTCCGTCAGCACAGATACGCAGTATTTT. This sequence joins TRBV7-9 and TRBJ2-3; D remains ambiguous. The germline CDR1 and CDR2 sequences are SEHNR and FQNEAQ (reference sequence). The length of the CDR3 is 13 residues. The V gene lost 4 bases and the J gene lost 0 bases, with 5 bases spanning the gap.

CDR3 protein: CSVGTGKTGELFF. CDR3 coding DNA: TGCAGCGTGGGGACAGGGAAGACCGGGGAGCTGTTTTTT. The rearrangement joins TRBV29-1 to TRBJ2-2, with 9 positions matching TRBD1. Germline V lookup: CDR1 SQVTM, CDR2 ANQGSEA. The CDR3 has 13 residues. After removal of 6 bases from V and 5 bases from J, the junction contained 4 bases not matched to a gene.

In its sample, this clonotype was seen many times. The rearrangement uses TRBV7-6 and TRBJ2-2; D perhaps matches TRBD2 (5 bases). CDR3 length equals 17 residues. Per germline, CDR1 SGHVS and CDR2 FNYEAQ. Trimming shortened V by 5 bases and J by 0 bases, and 16 bases separated the two germline ends. CDR3 bases: TGTGCCAGCAGCCTCCCGCCGGCGGGCGCGAACACCGGGGAGCTGTTTTTT. It translates to CASSLPPAGANTGELFF.

This clonotype was counted at least ten times. The CDR3 nucleotides are TGTGCCAGCAGTGAATTCAGCGGGGTGGGCAATGAGCAGTTCTTC. Encoded protein: CASSEFSGVGNEQFF. The chain uses TRBV6-1 and TRBJ2-1; 7 nucleotides match TRBD2. CDR1 is MNHNS, CDR2 SASEGT, per germline. The CDR3 consists of 15 residues. Trimming removed 2 bases from V and 6 bases from J; junction bases left unmatched: 7.

The table lists this clonotype with a few counts. V gene TRBV3-1 combines with J gene TRBJ2-5; D gene uncertain. The CDR3 covers 12 residues. Trimming shortened V by 11 bases and J by 1 base, and 11 bases separated the two germline ends. Germline V gives CDR1 LGHDT, CDR2 YNNKEL (reference sequence). For the CDR3, the DNA is TGTGCCGCTGGTCCAGGCCAAGAGACCCAGTACTTC. Translating it yields CAAGPGQETQYF.